This TCR beta chain was recovered during a study of CD8 T cells in ankylosing spondylitis. This clonotype occurred many times. The antigen is unknown. Study outcomes and limitations: Disease-linked clones reportedly concentrated significantly in matched ankylosing spondylitis synovial fluid.

From the 5' RACE reads, TCRdb called clonotypes with MiXCR, one entry per CDR3 protein. The sample holds about 92,000 distinct CDR3 sequences, about 8.1% seen once. CDR3 length equals 14 residues. Germline-derived CDR1 and CDR2 are LGHDT and YNNKEL (reference sequence). The V and J ends lost 4 bases and 0 bases respectively, with 7 bases between them. The sequence was collected from a male donor with ankylosing spondylitis or in good health (not recorded which). The material sequenced was blood, either unsorted or a sorted T cell fraction (not recorded which). J is TRBJ2-1 and V is TRBV3-1; D not certain. The CDR3 coding sequence is TGTGCCAGCAGCCCCGTTAGCTCCTACAATGAGCAGTTCTTC. Translation: CASSPVSSYNEQFF.